This T cell receptor beta chain was captured by sequencing in a study of T cells in Graves' hyperthyroidism and ophthalmopathy. Overall study context: Any treatment followed the collection of peripheral blood at initial diagnosis.

V dropped 1 base and J dropped 6; count of bases not matched to a gene: 12. Germline values: CDR1 WNHNN, CDR2 SYGVQD (reference sequence). The CDR3 is made up of 18 amino acids. Amplification yielded TCR beta CDR3 regions, with RNA transcripts as the source. A set of HTBI primers served as the primers for a first-round RT-PCR of the TCR CDR3. TCRdb processed the multiplex PCR reads anew with MiXCR; each CDR3 protein has one entry. The sample consists of around 380,000 distinct CDR3 sequences, approximately 13% of them appearing once. Whole-study findings and limits: Clonotypes that were expanded in thyroid above 0.001 mostly appeared in blood too. The model foresaw ophthalmopathy a median about 6.5 months prior to onset.

This clonotype was counted ten times or more. Its antigen is currently unknown. These patients, aged 18 to 65, had recently diagnosed hyperthyroidism lasting under 2 months. This receptor was obtained from a man aged 30 to 39 with Graves' hyperthyroidism that later progressed to Graves' ophthalmopathy. Sequencing used blood. The V call is TRBV10-1, the J call TRBJ2-3; 11 bases agree with TRBD1. CDR3 sequence: CASSEYGTGGLETDTQYF. DNA for the CDR3: TGCGCCAGCAGTGAGTATGGGACAGGGGGACTTGAAACGGATACGCAGTATTTT.